This T cell receptor (beta chain) appears in the sequencing data of a study of technical replicates of blood from a few donors. Clones were read by immunoSEQ multiplex PCR, and TCRdb kept only the in-frame ones, dropping some. The table includes tens of thousands of clones, approximately 92% detected once. Germline CDR1 is ENHRY and CDR2 is SYGVKD. This CDR3 has 13 amino acids. V lost 5 bases, J lost 1 base, and 8 bases lay in between. The sequence came from a human donor in good health. Some clones in this sample may be carry-over from other donors' samples. This chain uses TRBV10-3 with TRBJ2-5, with a tentative D call TRBD1 (5 bases). What was sequenced was PBMCs. This CDR3 reads CAISRQGQETQYF. The DNA of the CDR3 is TGTGCCATCAGTCGGCAGGGCCAAGAGACCCAGTACTTC.